The 19 T cell receptor beta chains below all came from one sample that was sequenced in a study of technical replicates of blood from several donors. Assay: immunoSEQ multiplex PCR; the TCRdb copy retains only in-frame clones and omits some. Among tens of thousands of clones listed, around nine tenths were seen once. The sequenced sample was T cells isolated from PBMCs. These receptors came from a human donor in good health.

This clone was counted only a few times. The chain carries TRBV30 and TRBJ2-7, with 13 bases fitting TRBD2. Germline CDR1 is GTSNPN and CDR2 is SVGIG (reference sequence). V shed 2 bases, J shed 5 bases, and the junction held 9 bases outside the gene matches. This CDR3 contains 16 residues. The CDR3 region has the DNA TGTGCCTGGAGTTTCTCACGGACTAGCGGGAGAGACGAGCAGTACTTC. Its translation: CAWSFSRTSGRDEQYF.

This CDR3 reads CASSLKTGAEQYF. Written as DNA, the CDR3 is TGCGCCAGCAGCCTCAAGACAGGGGCCGAGCAGTACTTC. This sequence joins TRBV5-1 and TRBJ2-7; 8 nucleotides line up with TRBD1. This CDR3 contains 13 residues. Germline lookup yields CDR1 SGHRS and CDR2 YFSETQ. Trimming took 4 bases from V and 6 from J; bases not matched to a gene: 6. Combining the CDR3 with reference TRBV5-1 and TRBJ2-7 gives the whole variable domain KAGVTQTPRYLIKTRGQQVTLSCSPISGHRSVSWYQQTPGQGLQFLFEYFSETQRNKGNFPGRFSGRQFSNSRSEMNVSTLELGDSALYLCASSLKTGAEQYFGPGTRLTVT.

The rearrangement uses TRBV10-3 and TRBJ2-7, with D maybe TRBD2 (7 bases). The V and J ends lost 3 bases and 1 base respectively, with 22 bases between them. The CDR3 covers 18 residues. Germline lookup yields CDR1 ENHRY and CDR2 SYGVKD. CDR3 region: CAISELGGVTGKSYEQYF. CDR3 DNA: TGTGCCATCAGTGAACTAGGGGGGGTGACAGGAAAATCCTACGAGCAGTACTTC.

This clone came up once. The V gene is TRBV9, the J gene TRBJ1-3, with no clear D. The CDR3 is 13 amino acids. The germline V gene has CDR1 SGDLS and CDR2 YYNGEE. V was shortened by 6 bases and J by 3 bases, with 10 bases between the two germline ends. DNA of the CDR3: TGTGCCAGCACCAGAGGTGTTGGAAACACCATATATTTT. Protein product: CASTRGVGNTIYF. The full variable domain, rest sourced from reference TRBV9 and TRBJ1-3, is DSGVTQTPKHLITATGQRVTLRCSPRSGDLSVYWYQQSLDQGLQFLIQYYNGEERAKGNILERFSAQQFPDLHSELNLSSLELGDSALYFCASTRGVGNTIYFGEGSWLTVV.

The J gene is TRBJ1-2, the V gene TRBV6-5; 7 bases agree with TRBD1. This CDR3 is built from 15 residues. The ends lost 0 bases at V and 4 bases at J; junction bases unmatched: 5. The germline V gene has CDR1 MNHEY and CDR2 SVGAGI. This CDR3 reads CASSYSLQGTYGYTF. The DNA of the CDR3 is TGTGCCAGCAGTTACTCGCTACAGGGGACCTATGGCTACACCTTC.

In its sample, this clone was seen a few times. The chain recombines TRBV7-2 with TRBJ1-1; 7 positions agree with TRBD1. The germline V gene has CDR1 SGHTA and CDR2 FQGNSA. The V segment lost 5 bases and the J segment 0 bases; nucleotides outside the gene matches: 3. CDR3 length equals 14 residues. In DNA form, the CDR3 reads TGTGCCAGCAGCCTCAGGGGGATGAACACTGAAGCTTTCTTT. Translation: CASSLRGMNTEAFF. Full variable domain (missing parts from reference TRBV7-2 and TRBJ1-1): GAGVSQSPSNKVTEKGKDVELRCDPISGHTALYWYRQSLGQGLEFLIYFQGNSAPDKSGLPSDRFSAERTGGSVSTLTIQRTQQEDSAVYLCASSLRGMNTEAFFGQGTRLTVV.

Here the CDR3 DNA reads TGTGCCAGCAGCGAACTCGGGGGGTCGGCTAACACAGATACGCAGTATTTT. This encodes CASSELGGSANTDTQYF. The chain recombines TRBV9 with TRBJ2-3; 7 bases align to TRBD2. This CDR3 has 17 amino acids. Germline CDR1 SGDLS, CDR2 YYNGEE. V lost 3 bases to trimming and J lost 2 bases; unmatched junction nucleotides: 12.

The chain joins TRBV5-6 to TRBJ1-2; 7 bases agree with TRBD1. CDR3 length: 12 amino acids. V was clipped by 4 bases and J by 6 bases; unmatched bases: 3. Germline assignment: CDR1 SGHDT and CDR2 YYEEEE. CDR3 sequence reads: CASSQDRNGYTF. The CDR3 nucleotides read TGTGCCAGCAGCCAGGACAGGAATGGCTACACCTTC.

The rearrangement links TRBV27 to TRBJ2-7, with 7 positions matching TRBD1. With 6 bases clipped from V and 1 base from J, the junction kept 9 bases outside the gene matches. CDR1 is MNHEY, CDR2 SMNVEV, per germline (reference sequence). The CDR3 extends over 15 amino acids. The CDR3 sequence: CASRIQGSSSYEQYF. The CDR3 DNA follows: TGTGCCAGCAGGATACAGGGGTCTTCATCCTACGAGCAGTACTTC.

The rearrangement links TRBV4-3 to TRBJ1-1; D remains ambiguous. The CDR3 contains 15 residues. CDR1 and CDR2 from the germline V gene are LGHNA and YSLEER. The V end lost 0 bases, the J end lost 2 bases, and 10 bases lay between the germline ends. CDR3 DNA: TGCGCCAGCAGCCAAGATGGGCAGACAAACACTGAAGCTTTCTTT. This gives the protein CASSQDGQTNTEAFF.

The rearrangement joins TRBV7-3 to TRBJ2-2; 8 positions match TRBD2. Per the germline V gene, CDR1 is SGHTA and CDR2 is FQGTGA. The length of the CDR3 is 13 residues. With V trimmed by 5 bases and J by 4 bases, 0 bases remained unmatched. CDR3 nucleotide sequence: TGTGCCAGCAGCGGGACTAGCACCGGGGAGCTGTTTTTT. Its translation: CASSGTSTGELFF.

The rearrangement links TRBV10-3 to TRBJ1-1; the D is unclear. Between the trimmed V and J ends, which lost 5 bases and 1 base, there was a span of 5 bases. Germline CDR1 and CDR2: ENHRY and SYGVKD. This CDR3 comprises 12 residues. CDR3 amino acids: CAISPGNTEAFF. CDR3 DNA: TGTGCCATCAGTCCGGGGAACACTGAAGCTTTCTTT.

This clone occurred once. As DNA, the CDR3 is TGTGCCACGATACAGGGGACAGTTGAAGCTTTCTTT. The encoded protein is CATIQGTVEAFF. This chain joins TRBV28 and TRBJ1-1; 7 bases are a match to TRBD1. The CDR3 is 12 amino acids. J gave up 7 bases and V 10 bases, and 9 bases lay outside the gene matches. The V gene's germline CDR1 is MDHEN and CDR2 SYDVKM.

The gene calls are TRBV4-1 and TRBJ2-7, with 7 bases fitting TRBD2. This CDR3 has 16 amino acids. From germline, CDR1 is MGHRA and CDR2 YSYEKL. J was trimmed by 3 bases and V by 1 base; bases with no gene match: 9. Here the CDR3 DNA reads TGCGCCAGCAGCCAAGTGGGGCGGGAGTTACACTACGAGCAGTACTTC. This sequence encodes CASSQVGRELHYEQYF.

This clone turned up a few times. The V gene is TRBV11-3, the J gene TRBJ1-1, with 10 bases fitting TRBD1. Germline V CDR1 and CDR2: SGHNT, YENEEA. The length of the CDR3 is 16 residues. V gave up 5 bases and J gave up 6 bases; unmatched junction bases: 12. This chain's CDR3 is CASSALKGQGSAEAFF. The DNA for the CDR3 is TGTGCCAGCAGCGCACTGAAGGGACAGGGGAGCGCTGAAGCTTTCTTT.

The gene calls are TRBV19 and TRBJ2-7; a weak D match, TRBD1 (5 bases). The germline CDR1 and CDR2 sequences are LNHDA and SQIVND (reference sequence). The CDR3 covers 14 residues. Deletions cut 5 bases from V and 3 bases from J, with 14 bases between. The CDR3 region is CASSLSQGGYEQYF. CDR3 nucleotide sequence: TGTGCCAGTAGTTTGAGCCAGGGTGGCTACGAGCAGTACTTC.

V is TRBV6-5 and J is TRBJ1-2; 7 positions match TRBD1. The germline V gene encodes CDR1 MNHEY and CDR2 SVGAGI. This CDR3 is built from 14 residues. V was clipped by 5 bases and J by 4 bases; unmatched bases: 7. The CDR3 is CASSTTRDSYGYTF. In DNA, the CDR3 is TGTGCCAGCAGTACCACCCGGGACAGCTATGGCTACACCTTC.

The table lists this clone with a count of one. This chain joins TRBV11-2 and TRBJ2-3, with 13 nucleotides matching TRBD2. Looked up from germline, CDR1 is SGHAT and CDR2 is FQNNGV. CDR3 length: 17 amino acids. J was trimmed by 5 bases and V by 2 bases; bases with no gene match: 7. CDR3 residues: CASSLPWTSGSQDTQYF. In nucleotides, the CDR3 is TGTGCCAGCAGCTTACCCTGGACTAGCGGGAGCCAAGATACGCAGTATTTT. Using reference TRBV11-2 and TRBJ2-3 for the parts outside the CDR3, the full variable domain is EAGVAQSPRYKIIEKRQSVAFWCNPISGHATLYWYQQILGQGPKLLIQFQNNGVVDDSQLPKDRFSAERLKGVDSTLKIQPAKLEDSAVYLCASSLPWTSGSQDTQYFGPGTRLTVL.

V gene TRBV4-1 combines with J gene TRBJ2-5, with D possibly TRBD2 on 6 matching bases. The CDR3 has 16 residues. V gave up 2 bases and J gave up 0 bases, with 13 bases separating them. From germline, CDR1 is MGHRA and CDR2 YSYEKL. The chain's CDR3 is CASSQNRLAYQETQYF. The CDR3 nucleotides read TGCGCCAGCAGCCAAAATAGGCTAGCGTACCAAGAGACCCAGTACTTC.